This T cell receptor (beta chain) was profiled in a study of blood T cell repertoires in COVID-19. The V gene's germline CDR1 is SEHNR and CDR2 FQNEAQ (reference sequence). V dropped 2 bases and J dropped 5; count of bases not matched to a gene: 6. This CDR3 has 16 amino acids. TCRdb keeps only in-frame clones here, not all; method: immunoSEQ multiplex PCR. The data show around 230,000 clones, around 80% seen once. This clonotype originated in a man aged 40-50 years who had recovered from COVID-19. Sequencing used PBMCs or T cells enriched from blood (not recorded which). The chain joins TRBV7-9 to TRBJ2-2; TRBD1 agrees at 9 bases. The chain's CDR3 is CASSLLRDRETGELFF. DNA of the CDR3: TGTGCCAGCAGCTTACTTCGGGACAGGGAAACCGGGGAGCTGTTTTTT.